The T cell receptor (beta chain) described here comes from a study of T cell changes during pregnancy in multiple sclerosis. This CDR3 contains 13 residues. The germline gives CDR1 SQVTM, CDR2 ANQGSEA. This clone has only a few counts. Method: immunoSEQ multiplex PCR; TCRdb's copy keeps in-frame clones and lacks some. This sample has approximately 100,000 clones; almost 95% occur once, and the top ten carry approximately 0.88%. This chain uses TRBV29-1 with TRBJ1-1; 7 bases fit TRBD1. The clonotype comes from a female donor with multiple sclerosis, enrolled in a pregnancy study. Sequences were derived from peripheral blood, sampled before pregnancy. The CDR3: CSGAGGPNTEAFF. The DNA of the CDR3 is TGCAGTGGTGCAGGGGGGCCGAACACTGAAGCTTTCTTT.